This T cell receptor beta chain was sequenced in a study of blood T cell repertoires in COVID-19. Study summary: COVID-19 samples collected from the United States, Italy and Spain covered acute and convalescent phases. In each case, the material was cDNA or gDNA derived from T cells, B-cell-depleted T cells, or PBMCs.

Germline assignment: CDR1 LNHDA and CDR2 SQIVND (reference sequence). V shed 7 bases and J 4 bases; nucleotides not matched to a gene: 7. CDR3 size: 15 residues. Original processing methods: Nucleated cell counts were estimated from reference gene primer amplification. The protocol was immunoSEQ multiplex PCR, while the TCRdb copy is restricted to in-frame clones and leaves out a portion. V, J and clone size reflect that table, while D and trimming were determined from the DNA. The sample includes tens of thousands of clones, 90% of them seen just once. This chain connects TRBV19 to TRBJ2-2, with 9 bases lining up with TRBD2. Sequenced sample: peripheral blood. The receptor's source is a man in his forties or fifties with acute or convalescent COVID-19. The CDR3 sequence: CASNPGTSRTGELFF. CDR3 coding DNA: TGTGCCAGTAACCCCGGGACTAGCCGCACCGGGGAGCTGTTTTTT.